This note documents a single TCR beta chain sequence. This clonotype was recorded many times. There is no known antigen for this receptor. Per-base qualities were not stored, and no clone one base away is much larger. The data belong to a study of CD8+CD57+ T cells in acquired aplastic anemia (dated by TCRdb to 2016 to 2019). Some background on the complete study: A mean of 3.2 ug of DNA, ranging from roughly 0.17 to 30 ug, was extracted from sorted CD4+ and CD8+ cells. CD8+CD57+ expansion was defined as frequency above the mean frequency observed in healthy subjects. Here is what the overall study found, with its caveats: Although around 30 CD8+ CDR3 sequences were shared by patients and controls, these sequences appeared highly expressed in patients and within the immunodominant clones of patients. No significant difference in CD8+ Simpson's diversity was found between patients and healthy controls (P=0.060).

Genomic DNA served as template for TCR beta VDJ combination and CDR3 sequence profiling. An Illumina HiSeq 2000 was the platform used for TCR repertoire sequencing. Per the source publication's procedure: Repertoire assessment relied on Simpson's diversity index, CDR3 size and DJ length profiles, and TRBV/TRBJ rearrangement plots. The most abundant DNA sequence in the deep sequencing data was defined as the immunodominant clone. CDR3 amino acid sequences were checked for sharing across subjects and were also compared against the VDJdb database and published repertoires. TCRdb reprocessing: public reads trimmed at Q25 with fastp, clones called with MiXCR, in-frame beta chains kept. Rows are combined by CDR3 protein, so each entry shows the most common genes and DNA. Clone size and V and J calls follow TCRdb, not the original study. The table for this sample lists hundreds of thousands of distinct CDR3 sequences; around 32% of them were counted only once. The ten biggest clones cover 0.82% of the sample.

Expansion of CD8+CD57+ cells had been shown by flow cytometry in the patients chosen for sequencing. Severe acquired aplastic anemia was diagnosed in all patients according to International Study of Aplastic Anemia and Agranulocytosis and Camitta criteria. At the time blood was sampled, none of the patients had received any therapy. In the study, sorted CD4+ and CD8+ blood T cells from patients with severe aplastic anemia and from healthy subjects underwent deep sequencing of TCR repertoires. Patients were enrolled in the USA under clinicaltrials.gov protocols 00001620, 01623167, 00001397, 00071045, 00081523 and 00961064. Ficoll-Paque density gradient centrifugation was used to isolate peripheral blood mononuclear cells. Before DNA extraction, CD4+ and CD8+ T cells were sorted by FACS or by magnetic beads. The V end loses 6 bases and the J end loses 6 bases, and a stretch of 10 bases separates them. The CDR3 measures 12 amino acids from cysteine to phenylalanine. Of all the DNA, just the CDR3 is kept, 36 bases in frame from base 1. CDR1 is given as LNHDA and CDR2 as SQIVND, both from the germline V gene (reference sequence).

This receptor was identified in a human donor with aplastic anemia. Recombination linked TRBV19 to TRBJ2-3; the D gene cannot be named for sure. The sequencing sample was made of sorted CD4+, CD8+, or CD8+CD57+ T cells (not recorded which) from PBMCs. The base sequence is TGTGCCAGTAGACCAAATCAGGATACGCAGTATTTT. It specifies CASRPNQDTQYF.